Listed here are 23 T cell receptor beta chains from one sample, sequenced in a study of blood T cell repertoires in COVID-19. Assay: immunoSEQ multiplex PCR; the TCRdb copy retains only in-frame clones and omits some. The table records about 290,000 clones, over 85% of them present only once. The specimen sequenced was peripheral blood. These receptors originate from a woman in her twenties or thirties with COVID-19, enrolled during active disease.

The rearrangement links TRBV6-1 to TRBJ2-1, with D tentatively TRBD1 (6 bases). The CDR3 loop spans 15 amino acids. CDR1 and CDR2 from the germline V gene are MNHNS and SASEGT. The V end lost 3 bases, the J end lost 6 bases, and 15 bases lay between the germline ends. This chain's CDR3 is CASSEVNRVSNEQFF. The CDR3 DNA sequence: TGTGCCAGCAGTGAGGTAAACAGGGTTTCCAATGAGCAGTTCTTC.

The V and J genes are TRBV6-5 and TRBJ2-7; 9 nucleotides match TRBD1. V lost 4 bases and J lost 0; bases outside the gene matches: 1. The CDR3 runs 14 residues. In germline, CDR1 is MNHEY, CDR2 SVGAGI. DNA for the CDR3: TGTGCCAGCAGTTTGGGACAGGGCTCCTACGAGCAGTACTTC. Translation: CASSLGQGSYEQYF.

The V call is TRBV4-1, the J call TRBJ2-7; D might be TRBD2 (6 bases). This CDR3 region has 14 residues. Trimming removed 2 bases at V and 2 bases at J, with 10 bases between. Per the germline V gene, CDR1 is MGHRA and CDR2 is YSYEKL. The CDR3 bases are TGCGCCAGCAGCCAATTCGGACTAACCTACGAGCAGTACTTC. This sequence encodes CASSQFGLTYEQYF.

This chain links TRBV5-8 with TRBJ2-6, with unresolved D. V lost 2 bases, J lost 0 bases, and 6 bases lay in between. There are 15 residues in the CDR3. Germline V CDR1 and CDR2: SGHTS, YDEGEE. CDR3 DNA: TGTGCCAGCAGCTTATGGAGCTCTGGGGCCAACGTCCTGACTTTC. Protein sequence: CASSLWSSGANVLTF.

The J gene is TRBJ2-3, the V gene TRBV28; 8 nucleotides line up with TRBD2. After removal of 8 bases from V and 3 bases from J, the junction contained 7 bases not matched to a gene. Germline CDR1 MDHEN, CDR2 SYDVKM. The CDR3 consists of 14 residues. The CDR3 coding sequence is TGTGCCAGCGGCCCGGGGGGGCTGACAGATACGCAGTATTTT. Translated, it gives CASGPGGLTDTQYF.

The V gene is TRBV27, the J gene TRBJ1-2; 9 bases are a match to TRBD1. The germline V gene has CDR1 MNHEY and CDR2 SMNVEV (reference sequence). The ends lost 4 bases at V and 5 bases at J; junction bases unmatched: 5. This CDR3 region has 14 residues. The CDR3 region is CASSWAGTGYGYTF. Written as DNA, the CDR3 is TGTGCCAGCAGTTGGGCCGGGACAGGGTATGGCTACACCTTC.

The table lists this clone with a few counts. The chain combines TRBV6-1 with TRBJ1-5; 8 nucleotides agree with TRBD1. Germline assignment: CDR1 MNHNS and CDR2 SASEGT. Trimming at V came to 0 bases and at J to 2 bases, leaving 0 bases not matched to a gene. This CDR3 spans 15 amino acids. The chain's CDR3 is CASSEATGGNQPQHF. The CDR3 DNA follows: TGTGCCAGCAGTGAAGCGACAGGGGGCAATCAGCCCCAGCATTTT.

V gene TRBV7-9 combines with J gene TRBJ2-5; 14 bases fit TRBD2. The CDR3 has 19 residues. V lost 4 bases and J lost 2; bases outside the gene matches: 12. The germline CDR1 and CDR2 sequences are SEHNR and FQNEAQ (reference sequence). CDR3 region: CASSSPRGLAGDNQETQYF. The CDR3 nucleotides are TGTGCCAGCAGCTCACCTAGGGGACTAGCGGGGGACAATCAAGAGACCCAGTACTTC.

The CDR3 here is CASSEGESGNTIYF. CDR3 DNA sequence: TGTGCCAGCAGCGAAGGGGAATCTGGAAACACCATATATTTT. The V and J genes are TRBV16 and TRBJ1-3, with D possibly being TRBD1 (5 bases). Trimming removed 5 bases from V and 1 base from J, with 9 bases in between. Germline lookup yields CDR1 KGHSY and CDR2 FQNENV. The CDR3 spans 14 residues.

The chain's CDR3 is CASTVGNEKLFF. The CDR3 bases are TGTGCCAGCACCGTCGGTAATGAAAAACTGTTTTTT. V usage is TRBV7-9 and J usage is TRBJ1-4; D is unresolved. Trimming removed 7 bases at V and 4 bases at J, with 7 bases between. The V gene's germline CDR1 is SEHNR and CDR2 FQNEAQ (reference sequence). The CDR3 has 12 residues.

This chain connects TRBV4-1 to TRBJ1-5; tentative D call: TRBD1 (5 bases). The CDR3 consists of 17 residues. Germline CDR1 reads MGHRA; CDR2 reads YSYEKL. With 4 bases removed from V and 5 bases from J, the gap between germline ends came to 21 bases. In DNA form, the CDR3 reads TGCGCCAGCAGCCTTCTCCCGGCCGTGGGGGGGGATCAGCCCCAGCATTTT. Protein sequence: CASSLLPAVGGDQPQHF.

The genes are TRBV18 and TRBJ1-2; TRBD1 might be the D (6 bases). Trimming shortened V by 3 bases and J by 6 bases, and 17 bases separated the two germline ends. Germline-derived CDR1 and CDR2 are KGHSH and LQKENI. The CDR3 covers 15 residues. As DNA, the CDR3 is TGTGCCAGCTCACCCCCAAGGGTAGGGGGTAATGGCTACACCTTC. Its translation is CASSPPRVGGNGYTF.

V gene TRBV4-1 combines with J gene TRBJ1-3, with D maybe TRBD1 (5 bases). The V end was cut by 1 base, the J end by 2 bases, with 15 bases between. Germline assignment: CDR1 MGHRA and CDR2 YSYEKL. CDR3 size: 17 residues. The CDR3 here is CASSQASQGGAGNTIYF. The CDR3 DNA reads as TGCGCCAGCAGCCAAGCTTCCCAGGGAGGCGCTGGAAACACCATATATTTT.

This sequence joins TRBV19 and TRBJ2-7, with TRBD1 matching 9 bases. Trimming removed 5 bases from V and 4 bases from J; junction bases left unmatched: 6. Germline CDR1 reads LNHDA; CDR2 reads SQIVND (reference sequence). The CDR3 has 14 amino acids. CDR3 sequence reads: CASSFGTGRYEQYF. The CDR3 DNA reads TGTGCCAGTAGTTTCGGGACAGGGAGGTACGAGCAGTACTTC.

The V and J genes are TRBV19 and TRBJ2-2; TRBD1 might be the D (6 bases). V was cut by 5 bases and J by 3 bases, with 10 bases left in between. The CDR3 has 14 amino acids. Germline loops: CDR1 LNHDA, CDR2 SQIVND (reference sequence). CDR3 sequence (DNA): TGTGCCAGTAGTGTACACAGGGACACCGGGGAGCTGTTTTTT. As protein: CASSVHRDTGELFF.

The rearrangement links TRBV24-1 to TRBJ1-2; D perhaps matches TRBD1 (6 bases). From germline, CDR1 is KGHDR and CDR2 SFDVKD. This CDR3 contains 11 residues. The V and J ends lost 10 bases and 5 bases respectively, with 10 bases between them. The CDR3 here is CATPRGYGYTF. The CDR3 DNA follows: TGTGCCACGCCCAGGGGATATGGCTACACCTTC.

DNA for the CDR3: TGTGCCAGCAGCCAACCCGGACAGGCTAACTATGGCTACACCTTC. Amino acids: CASSQPGQANYGYTF. The J gene is TRBJ1-2, the V gene TRBV4-2; 7 bases are a match to TRBD1. The length of the CDR3 is 15 residues. Germline V gives CDR1 LGHNA, CDR2 YNFKEQ. With 2 bases clipped from V and 0 bases from J, the junction kept 3 bases outside the gene matches.

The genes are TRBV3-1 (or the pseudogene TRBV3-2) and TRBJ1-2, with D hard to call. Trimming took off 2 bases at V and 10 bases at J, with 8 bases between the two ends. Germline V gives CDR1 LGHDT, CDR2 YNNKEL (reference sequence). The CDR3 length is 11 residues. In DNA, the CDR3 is TGTGCCAGCAGCCAATCTTCACTCTACACCTTC. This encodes CASSQSSLYTF.

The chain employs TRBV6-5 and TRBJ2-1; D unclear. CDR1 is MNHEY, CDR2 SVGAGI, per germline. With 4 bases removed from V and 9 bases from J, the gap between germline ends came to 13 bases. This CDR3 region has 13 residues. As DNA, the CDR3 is TGTGCCAGCAGTTTCCTATTTTATGGTGAGCAGTTCTTC. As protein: CASSFLFYGEQFF.

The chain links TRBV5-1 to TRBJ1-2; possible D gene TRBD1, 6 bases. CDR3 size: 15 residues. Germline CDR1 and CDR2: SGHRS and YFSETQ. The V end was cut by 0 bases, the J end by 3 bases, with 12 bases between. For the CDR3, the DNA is TGCGCCAGCAGCTTGGCGGGGGGCGCGGACTATGGCTACACCTTC. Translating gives CASSLAGGADYGYTF.

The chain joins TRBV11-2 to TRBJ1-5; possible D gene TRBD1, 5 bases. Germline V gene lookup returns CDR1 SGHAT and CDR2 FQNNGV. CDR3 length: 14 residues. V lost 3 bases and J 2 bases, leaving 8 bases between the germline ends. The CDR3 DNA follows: TGTGCCAGCAGCTTGTCGGGGGGCAATCAGCCCCAGCATTTT. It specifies CASSLSGGNQPQHF.

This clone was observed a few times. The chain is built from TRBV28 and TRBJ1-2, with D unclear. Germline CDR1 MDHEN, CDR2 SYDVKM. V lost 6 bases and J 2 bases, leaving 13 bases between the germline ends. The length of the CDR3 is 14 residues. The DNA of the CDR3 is TGTGCCAGCAGGTGGGGAGCACCAAACTATGGCTACACCTTC. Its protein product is CASRWGAPNYGYTF.

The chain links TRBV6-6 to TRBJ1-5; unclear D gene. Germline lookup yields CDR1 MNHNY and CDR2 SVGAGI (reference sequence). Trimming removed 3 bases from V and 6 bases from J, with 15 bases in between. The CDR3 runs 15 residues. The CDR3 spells CASSYRAAGGQPQHF. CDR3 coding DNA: TGTGCCAGCAGTTATAGGGCGGCGGGAGGTCAGCCCCAGCATTTT.